This section outlines one T cell receptor (beta chain) sequence together with its context. Sequenced by immunoSEQ multiplex PCR; TCRdb stores in-frame clones only, minus some. The sample lists about 200,000 clones, around 90% occurring once. This record comes from a study of blood T cell repertoires in COVID-19. Per the germline V gene, CDR1 is SGHVS and CDR2 is FNYEAQ. The CDR3 spans 16 residues. Trimming pared 0 bases from V and 0 bases from J, leaving 9 bases between. Living in 24 US areas, the participants were between roughly 18 and 90 years of age. Clinical history reported by participants formed the basis on which cohorts were assigned. Before being deemed recovered, Cohort 3 donors had two negative PCRs, clearance, or symptom resolution.

The chain joins TRBV7-6 to TRBJ2-1; a possible D gene is TRBD2 (5 bases). Sequenced input: PBMCs or T cells enriched from blood (not recorded which). This TCR was recovered from a man aged 25 to 40 who had recovered from COVID-19. The CDR3, as DNA: TGTGCCAGCAGCTTAGCGCAGCGGAGCTCCTACAATGAGCAGTTCTTC. The encoded protein is CASSLAQRSSYNEQFF. The full variable domain, its missing parts supplied by reference TRBV7-6 and TRBJ2-1, is GAGVSQSPRYKVTKRGQDVALRCDPISGHVSLYWYRQALGQGPEFLTYFNYEAQQDKSGLPNDRFSAERPEGSISTLTIQRTEQRDSAMYRCASSLAQRSSYNEQFFGPGTRLTVL.